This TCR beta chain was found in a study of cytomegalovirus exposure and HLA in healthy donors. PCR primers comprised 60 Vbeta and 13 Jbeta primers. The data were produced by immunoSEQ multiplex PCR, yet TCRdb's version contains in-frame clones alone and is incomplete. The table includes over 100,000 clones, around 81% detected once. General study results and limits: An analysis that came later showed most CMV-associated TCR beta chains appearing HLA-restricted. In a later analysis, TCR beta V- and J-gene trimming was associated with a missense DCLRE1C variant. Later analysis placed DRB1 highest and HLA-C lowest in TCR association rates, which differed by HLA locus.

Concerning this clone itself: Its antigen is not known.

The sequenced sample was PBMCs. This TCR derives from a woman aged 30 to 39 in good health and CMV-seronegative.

CDR3 residues: CASSPRGHPANTGELFF. The CDR3 DNA reads TGTGCCAGCTCACCACGCGGACACCCCGCGAACACCGGGGAGCTGTTTTTT. The chain combines TRBV18 with TRBJ2-2; D is possibly TRBD1 (5 bases). CDR3 length: 17 amino acids. Trimming cost V 1 base and J 0 bases, with 12 bases left between them. CDR1 and CDR2 (germline): KGHSH, LQKENI.